The clone carrying this TCR beta chain has a count of ten or more. This record comes from a study of T-cell reconstitution after alpha-beta-depleted transplantation in children. Unique molecular identifiers were incorporated when the TCRbeta library was constructed. TCRdb reprocessed the PCR reads with MiXCR, giving one entry per CDR3 protein. The sample lists about 610,000 distinct CDR3 sequences, about 11% occurring once. The CDR3 is 15 amino acids. Deletions cut 5 bases from V and 0 bases from J, with 15 bases between. Germline CDR1 DFQATT, CDR2 SNEGSKA (reference sequence). V is TRBV20-1 and J is TRBJ2-3, with D possibly TRBD1 on 5 matching bases. This clonotype was sampled from a human donor who donated a stem cell graft to a child with acute myeloid leukemia. The sequences come from PBMCs from the stem cell graft donor, collected from the stem cell graft. CDR3 residues: CSAADQGSSTDTQYF. The DNA of the CDR3 is TGCAGTGCTGCCGACCAGGGATCTAGCACAGATACGCAGTATTTT.